This T cell receptor beta chain is from a study of cytomegalovirus exposure and HLA in healthy donors. At the level of the study: There were 70 million to 95 million unique TCRs (from HLA-typed donors) in an early data release. Whole-study results and caveats: Most TCR beta V segments were productive about 90% or about 30% of the time in an earlier analysis. Some V segments, TRBV6-2 and TRBV6-3 among them, were indistinguishable and were therefore excluded.

13 Jbeta primers and 60 Vbeta primers were used for the PCR. Profiling relied on immunoSEQ multiplex PCR, and the TCRdb table lists in-frame clones only, not all of them. Of roughly 160,000 clones in the sample, roughly three quarters were seen once. V was clipped by 8 bases and J by 2 bases; unmatched bases: 4. The CDR3 is made up of 14 amino acids. The germline V gene encodes CDR1 SGHVS and CDR2 FQNEAQ. With respect to this clone: Its antigen is currently unknown.

The TCR originated in a man aged 55-75 years in good health and CMV-seronegative. Sequenced input: PBMCs. V usage is TRBV7-8 and J usage is TRBJ2-2; 8 bases fit TRBD1. In nucleotides, the CDR3 is TGTGCCAGCGAGGGGACAGGCAACACCGGGGAGCTGTTTTTT. This encodes CASEGTGNTGELFF.